This record looks at one TCR beta chain sequence and its context. Antigen specificity is unknown. Individual cDNA molecules each carried unique molecular identifiers attached by the library. TCRdb reanalysed the RACE reads using MiXCR and keeps one entry per CDR3 protein. Among 100,000 to 150,000 distinct CDR3 sequences, about 8.2% were seen once, and the ten largest hold 1.5% to 2%. The data were taken from a study of human T cells and chemical hapten exposure. Findings of the study overall: TCRs at high frequency, those above 1 in 1000, did not change with DPC sensitization.

The sample's time point: healthy volunteer bleed at 2 weeks. From whole blood left unfractionated, total RNA was extracted. The source is a male donor in good health. Some clones in this sample may be carry-over from other donors' samples. The sample consisted of whole blood.

The CDR3 DNA reads as TGCAGTGCTAGAGTCCCGGGGACTTCAGGAGAGCAGTTCTTC. It encodes CSARVPGTSGEQFF. The chain combines TRBV20-1 with TRBJ2-1; D may be TRBD2 (6 bases). The ends were cut back, 1 base at V and 10 bases at J, with 17 bases in the middle. Germline CDR1 is DFQATT and CDR2 is SNEGSKA (reference sequence). The CDR3 consists of 14 residues.